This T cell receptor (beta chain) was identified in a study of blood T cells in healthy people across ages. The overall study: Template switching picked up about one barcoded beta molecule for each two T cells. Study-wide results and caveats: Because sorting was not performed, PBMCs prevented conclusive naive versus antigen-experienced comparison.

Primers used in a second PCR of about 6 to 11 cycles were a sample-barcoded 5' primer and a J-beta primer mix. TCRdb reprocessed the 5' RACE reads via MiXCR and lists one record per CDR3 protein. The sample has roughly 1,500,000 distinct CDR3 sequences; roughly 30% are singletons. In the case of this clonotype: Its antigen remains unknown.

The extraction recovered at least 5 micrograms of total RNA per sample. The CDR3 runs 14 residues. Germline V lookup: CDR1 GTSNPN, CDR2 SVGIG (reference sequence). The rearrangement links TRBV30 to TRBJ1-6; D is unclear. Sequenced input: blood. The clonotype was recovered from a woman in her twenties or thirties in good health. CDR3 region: CALDFSRANSPLHF. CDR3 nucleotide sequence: TGTGCGCTGGATTTTAGCCGGGCTAATTCACCCCTCCACTTT.